These 3 T cell receptor beta chains share one sample of origin, sequenced in a study of blood T cell repertoires in COVID-19. Sequencing used immunoSEQ multiplex PCR; TCRdb keeps in-frame clones, though not all of them. The profile covers just over 35,000 clones, with more than 70% appearing a single time and about 2.3% taken by the ten largest. Sequenced sample: peripheral blood. The receptors derive from a human donor in a cohort sampled during active COVID-19.

This clone came up a few times. The V call is TRBV28, the J call TRBJ2-7; possible D gene TRBD1, 5 bases. V lost 6 bases, J lost 2 bases, and 11 bases lay in between. Looked up from germline, CDR1 is MDHEN and CDR2 is SYDVKM. The CDR3 totals 13 residues. The CDR3 DNA reads TGTGCCAGCAGCCTAACAGGTACCTACGAGCAGTACTTC. This gives the protein CASSLTGTYEQYF.

To note about this clone: Compared with germline, one end of the junction differs, possibly owing to a read error. The J gene is TRBJ2-3, the V gene TRBV6-6; TRBD1 matches 7 bases. The CDR3 has 11 amino acids. Germline V gives CDR1 MNHNY, CDR2 SVGAGI (reference sequence). The CDR3 loop reads CASSSRDRTFF. CDR3 bases: TGTGCCAGCAGTAGCCGGGACAGAACCTTTTTT.

The chain links TRBV7-9 to TRBJ2-5; 14 nucleotides agree with TRBD2. V gave up 5 bases and J gave up 3 bases; unmatched junction bases: 8. CDR3 length: 17 amino acids. The germline V gene encodes CDR1 SEHNR and CDR2 FQNEAQ (reference sequence). The CDR3 sequence is CASSPRGGLAGEETQYF. CDR3 DNA sequence: TGTGCCAGCAGCCCTCGTGGGGGACTAGCGGGGGAAGAGACCCAGTACTTC. Combining the CDR3 with reference TRBV7-9 and TRBJ2-5 gives the whole variable domain DTGVSQNPRHKITKRGQNVTFRCDPISEHNRLYWYRQTLGQGPEFLTYFQNEAQLEKSRLLSDRFSAERPKGSFSTLEIQRTEQGDSAMYLCASSPRGGLAGEETQYFGPGTRLLVL.